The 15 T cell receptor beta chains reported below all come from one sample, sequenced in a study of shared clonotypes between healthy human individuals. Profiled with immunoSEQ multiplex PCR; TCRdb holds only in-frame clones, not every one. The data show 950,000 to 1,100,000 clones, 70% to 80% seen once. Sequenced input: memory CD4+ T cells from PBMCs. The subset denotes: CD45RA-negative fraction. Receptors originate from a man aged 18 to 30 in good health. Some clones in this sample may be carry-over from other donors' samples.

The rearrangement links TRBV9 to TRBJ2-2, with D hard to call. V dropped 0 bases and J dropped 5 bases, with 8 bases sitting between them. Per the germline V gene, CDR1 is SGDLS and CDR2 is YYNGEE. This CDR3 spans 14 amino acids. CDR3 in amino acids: CASSVAVRTGELFF. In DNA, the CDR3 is TGTGCCAGCAGCGTAGCTGTAAGGACCGGGGAGCTGTTTTTT.

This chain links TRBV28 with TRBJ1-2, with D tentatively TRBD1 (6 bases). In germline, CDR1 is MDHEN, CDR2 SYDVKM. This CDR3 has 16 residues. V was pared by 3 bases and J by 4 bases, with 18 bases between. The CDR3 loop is CASSFRMRGGAYGYTF. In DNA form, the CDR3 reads TGTGCCAGCAGTTTCCGAATGCGGGGGGGCGCCTATGGCTACACCTTC.

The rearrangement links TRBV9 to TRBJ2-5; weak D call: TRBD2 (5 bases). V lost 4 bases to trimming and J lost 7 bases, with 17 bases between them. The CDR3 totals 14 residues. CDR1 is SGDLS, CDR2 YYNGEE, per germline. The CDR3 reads CASSPGIGEGTQYF. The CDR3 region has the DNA TGTGCCAGCAGCCCGGGGATAGGCGAAGGGACCCAGTACTTC.

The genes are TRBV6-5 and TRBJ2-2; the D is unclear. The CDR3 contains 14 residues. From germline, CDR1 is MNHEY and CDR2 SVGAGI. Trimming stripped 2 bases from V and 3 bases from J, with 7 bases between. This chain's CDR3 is CASSYDPDTGELFF. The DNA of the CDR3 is TGTGCCAGCAGTTACGACCCCGACACCGGGGAGCTGTTTTTT.

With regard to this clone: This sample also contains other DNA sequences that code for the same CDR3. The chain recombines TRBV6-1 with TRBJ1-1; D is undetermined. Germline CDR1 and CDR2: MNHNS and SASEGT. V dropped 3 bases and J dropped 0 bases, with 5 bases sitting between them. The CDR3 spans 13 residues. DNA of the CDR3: TGTGCCAGCAGTGAGTCCATGAACACTGAAGCTTTCTTT. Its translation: CASSESMNTEAFF.

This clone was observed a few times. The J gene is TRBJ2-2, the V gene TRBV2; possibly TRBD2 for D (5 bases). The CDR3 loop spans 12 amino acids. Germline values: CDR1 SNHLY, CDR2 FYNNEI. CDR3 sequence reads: CGIGSDPGELFF. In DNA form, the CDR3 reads TGTGGTATCGGTAGCGATCCCGGGGAGCTGTTTTTT. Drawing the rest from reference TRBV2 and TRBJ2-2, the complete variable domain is EPEVTQTPSHQVTQMGQEVILRCVPISNHLYFYWYRQILGQKVEFLVSFYNNEISEKSEIFDDQFSVERPDGSNFTLKIRSTKLEDSAMYFCGIGSDPGELFFGEGSRLTVL.

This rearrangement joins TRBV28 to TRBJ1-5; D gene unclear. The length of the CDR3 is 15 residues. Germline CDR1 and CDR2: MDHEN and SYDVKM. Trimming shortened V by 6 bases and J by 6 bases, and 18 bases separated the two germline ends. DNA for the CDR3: TGTGCCAGCAGGATTTCTCCAGTGGCCCCTCAGCCCCAGCATTTT. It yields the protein CASRISPVAPQPQHF.

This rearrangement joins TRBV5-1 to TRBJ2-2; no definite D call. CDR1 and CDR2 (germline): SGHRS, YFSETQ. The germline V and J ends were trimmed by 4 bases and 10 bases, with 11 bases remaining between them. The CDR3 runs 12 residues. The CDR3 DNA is TGCGCCAGCAGCGAGGTTGGGTCGGAGCTGTTTTTT. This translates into CASSEVGSELFF.

CDR3 bases: TGTGCCAGCAGCTTGGAACAGGGAACGGAGCAGTACTTC. Its protein product is CASSLEQGTEQYF. The chain links TRBV5-4 to TRBJ2-7; possibly TRBD1 for D (6 bases). Trimming removed 0 bases at V and 7 bases at J, with 11 bases between. The V gene's germline CDR1 is SGHNT and CDR2 YYREEE (reference sequence). The CDR3 is 13 amino acids. Full variable domain (rest looked up from reference TRBV5-4 and TRBJ2-7): ETGVTQSPTHLIKTRGQQVTLRCSSQSGHNTVSWYQQALGQGPQFIFQYYREEENGRGNFPPRFSGLQFPNYSSELNVNALELDDSALYLCASSLEQGTEQYFGPGTRLTVT.

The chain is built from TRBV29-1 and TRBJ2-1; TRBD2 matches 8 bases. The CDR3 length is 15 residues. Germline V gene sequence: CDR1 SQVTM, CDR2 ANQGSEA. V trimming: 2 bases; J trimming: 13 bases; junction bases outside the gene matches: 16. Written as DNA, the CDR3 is TGCAGCGTTGAAATGGGTGGTTGGGCTAGCGGGCTCCAGTTCTTC. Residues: CSVEMGGWASGLQFF.

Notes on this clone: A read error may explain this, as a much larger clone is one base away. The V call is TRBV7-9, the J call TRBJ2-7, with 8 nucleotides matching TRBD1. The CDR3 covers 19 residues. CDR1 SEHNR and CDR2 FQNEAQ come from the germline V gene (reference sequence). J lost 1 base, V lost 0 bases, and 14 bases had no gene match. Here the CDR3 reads CASSLAVGTGGLGSYEQYF. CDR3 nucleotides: TGTGCCAGCAGCTTAGCGGTGGGAACAGGGGGACTGGGGTCCTACGAGCAGTACTTC.

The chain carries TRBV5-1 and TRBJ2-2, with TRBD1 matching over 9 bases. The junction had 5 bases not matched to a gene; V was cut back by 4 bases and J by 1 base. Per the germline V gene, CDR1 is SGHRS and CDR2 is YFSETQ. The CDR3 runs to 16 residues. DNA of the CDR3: TGCGCCAGCAGCCCGGGGGACAGGGTGAACACCGGGGAGCTGTTTTTT. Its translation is CASSPGDRVNTGELFF.

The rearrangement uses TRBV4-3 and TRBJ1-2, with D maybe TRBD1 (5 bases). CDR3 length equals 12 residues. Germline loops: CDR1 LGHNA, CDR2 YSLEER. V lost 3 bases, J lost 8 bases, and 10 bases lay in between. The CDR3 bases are TGCGCCAGCAGCCAGACCAGGGAGGGCTACACCTTC. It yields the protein CASSQTREGYTF.

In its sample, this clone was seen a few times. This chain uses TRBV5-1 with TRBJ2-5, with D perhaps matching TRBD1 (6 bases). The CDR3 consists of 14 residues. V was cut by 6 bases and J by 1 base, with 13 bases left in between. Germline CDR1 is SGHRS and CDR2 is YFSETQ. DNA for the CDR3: TGCGCCAGCAACGTCGGGACACCCCAAGAGACCCAGTACTTC. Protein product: CASNVGTPQETQYF. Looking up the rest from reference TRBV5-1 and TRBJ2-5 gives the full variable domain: KAGVTQTPRYLIKTRGQQVTLSCSPISGHRSVSWYQQTPGQGLQFLFEYFSETQRNKGNFPGRFSGRQFSNSRSEMNVSTLELGDSALYLCASNVGTPQETQYFGPGTRLLVL.

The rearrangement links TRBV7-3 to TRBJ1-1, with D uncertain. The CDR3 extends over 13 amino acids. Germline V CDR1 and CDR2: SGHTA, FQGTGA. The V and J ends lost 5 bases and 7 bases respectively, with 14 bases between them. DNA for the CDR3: TGTGCCAGCAGCACCGGGCCTAAGGGTGAAGCTTTCTTT. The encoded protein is CASSTGPKGEAFF.